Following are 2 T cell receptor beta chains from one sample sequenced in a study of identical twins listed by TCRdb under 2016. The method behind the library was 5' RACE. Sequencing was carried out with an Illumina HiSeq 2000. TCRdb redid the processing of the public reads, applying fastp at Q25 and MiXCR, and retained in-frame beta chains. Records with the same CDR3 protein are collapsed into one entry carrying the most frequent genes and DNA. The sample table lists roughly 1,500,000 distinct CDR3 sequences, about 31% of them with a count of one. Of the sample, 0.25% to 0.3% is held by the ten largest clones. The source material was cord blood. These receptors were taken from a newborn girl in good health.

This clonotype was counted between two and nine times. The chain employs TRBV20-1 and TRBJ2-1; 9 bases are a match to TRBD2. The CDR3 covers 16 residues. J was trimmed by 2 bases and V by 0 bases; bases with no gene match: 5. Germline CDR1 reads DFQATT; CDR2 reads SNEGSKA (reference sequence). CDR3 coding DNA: TGCAGTGCTAGAGATGAGGCGGGGGGGCCCTACAATGAGCAGTTCTTC. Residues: CSARDEAGGPYNEQFF.

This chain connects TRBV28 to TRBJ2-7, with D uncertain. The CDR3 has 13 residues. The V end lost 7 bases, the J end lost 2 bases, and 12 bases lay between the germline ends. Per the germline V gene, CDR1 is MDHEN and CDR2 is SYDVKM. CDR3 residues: CASTLTPTYEQYF. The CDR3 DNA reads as TGTGCCAGCACCCTGACACCTACCTACGAGCAGTACTTC.